These 5 T cell receptor beta chains came from one sample sequenced in a study of T cell responses to AZD1222 COVID-19 vaccine. Sequenced by immunoSEQ multiplex PCR; TCRdb stores in-frame clones only, minus some. The data show roughly 190,000 clones, with around 92% seen just once and 1% to 1.5% held by the top ten. This material consisted of peripheral blood, taken on day 0 of AZD1222 vaccination. The receptors derive from an adult in good health.

CDR3 sequence: CASSSTGWYGYTF. As DNA, the CDR3 is TGTGCCAGCAGTTCGACAGGGTGGTATGGCTACACCTTC. The chain couples TRBV6-2 or TRBV6-3 to TRBJ1-2, with 7 bases that match TRBD1. Germline values: CDR1 MNHEY, CDR2 SVGEGT. V lost 4 bases to trimming and J lost 5 bases; unmatched junction nucleotides: 4. The CDR3 length is 13 residues.

The rearrangement links TRBV5-8 to TRBJ1-3; D not certain. The CDR3 is 14 amino acids. Trimming left V 2 bases short and J 2 bases short, with 8 bases between. CDR1 is SGHTS, CDR2 YDEGEE, per germline. The CDR3 spells CASSFSRAGNTIYF. DNA of the CDR3: TGTGCCAGCAGCTTCTCGAGGGCTGGAAACACCATATATTTT.

CDR3 sequence: CASSLDGQGNSPLHF. In nucleotides, the CDR3 is TGCGCCAGCAGCTTGGATGGACAGGGAAATTCACCCCTCCACTTT. The genes are TRBV5-1 and TRBJ1-6; TRBD1 matches 8 bases. The germline gives CDR1 SGHRS, CDR2 YFSETQ. The CDR3 is made up of 15 amino acids. With V trimmed by 0 bases and J by 7 bases, 3 bases remained unmatched.

The chain couples TRBV7-8 to TRBJ2-5; D may match TRBD1 or TRBD2 (6 bases each). V lost 7 bases to trimming and J lost 2 bases, with 17 bases between them. The CDR3 spans 15 residues. Germline-derived CDR1 and CDR2 are SGHVS and FQNEAQ. The CDR3 region has the DNA TGTGCCAGCACCAATCTTTTAGGGGGGCAAGAGACCCAGTACTTC. Its protein product is CASTNLLGGQETQYF.

This clone showed up just a few times. The chain recombines TRBV6-5 with TRBJ1-1; no clear D. Germline V gives CDR1 MNHEY, CDR2 SVGAGI. V was shortened by 0 bases and J by 5 bases, with 7 bases between the two germline ends. The CDR3 covers 13 residues. The DNA of the CDR3 is TGTGCCAGCAGTTACTCGTACTGGACTGAAGCTTTCTTT. Encoded protein: CASSYSYWTEAFF.